Below are 17 T cell receptor beta chains sequenced from a single sample in a study of blood T cell repertoires in COVID-19. Sequenced by immunoSEQ multiplex PCR; TCRdb stores in-frame clones only, minus some. The top ten clones hold roughly a third of a sample with 45,000 to 50,000 clones, 70% to 90% of them seen once. The sequencing sample was made of peripheral blood. These receptors all stem from a woman older than 75 with COVID-19, enrolled during active disease.

This clone was counted a single time. This chain joins TRBV7-9 and TRBJ2-7; 8 bases match TRBD1. Germline V lookup: CDR1 SEHNR, CDR2 FQNEAQ (reference sequence). Germline trimming cut 4 bases from V and 2 bases from J; bases unmatched to any gene: 7. This CDR3 region has 15 residues. CDR3 sequence (DNA): TGTGCCAGCAGCTCCATTGAGACAGGGGCCTACGAGCAGTACTTC. This encodes CASSSIETGAYEQYF.

The rearrangement links TRBV7-2 to TRBJ1-1; a possible D gene is TRBD1 (5 bases). The length of the CDR3 is 14 residues. V lost 5 bases and J 3 bases, leaving 13 bases between the germline ends. Germline loops: CDR1 SGHTA, CDR2 FQGNSA. CDR3 nucleotide sequence: TGTGCCAGCAGCCGGGGCAGGGAGGACACTGAAGCTTTCTTT. As protein: CASSRGREDTEAFF. The full variable domain, rest sourced from reference TRBV7-2 and TRBJ1-1, is GAGVSQSPSNKVTEKGKDVELRCDPISGHTALYWYRQSLGQGLEFLIYFQGNSAPDKSGLPSDRFSAERTGGSVSTLTIQRTQQEDSAVYLCASSRGREDTEAFFGQGTRLTVV.

The J gene is TRBJ1-2, the V gene TRBV5-1, with TRBD1 matching over 9 bases. V lost 3 bases to trimming and J lost 8 bases; unmatched junction nucleotides: 2. CDR1 is SGHRS and CDR2 is YFSETQ in the germline V gene. The CDR3 extends over 12 amino acids. CDR3 sequence: CASSWDRDGYTF. In nucleotides, the CDR3 is TGCGCCAGCAGCTGGGACAGGGACGGCTACACCTTC.

The rearrangement uses TRBV28 and TRBJ2-7; 8 bases agree with TRBD2. CDR3 size: 19 residues. CDR1 is MDHEN and CDR2 is SYDVKM in the germline V gene. V shed 5 bases and J 1 base; nucleotides not matched to a gene: 19. The CDR3 loop is CASSPPGLAKGPWSYEQYF. CDR3 nucleotide sequence: TGTGCCAGCAGTCCCCCCGGACTAGCCAAGGGCCCCTGGTCCTACGAGCAGTACTTC. Using reference TRBV28 and TRBJ2-7 for the parts outside the CDR3, the full variable domain is DVKVTQSSRYLVKRTGEKVFLECVQDMDHENMFWYRQDPGLGLRLIYFSYDVKMKEKGDIPEGYSVSREKKERFSLILESASTNQTSMYLCASSPPGLAKGPWSYEQYFGPGTRLTVT.

J is TRBJ1-5 and V is TRBV2; D ambiguous. The CDR3 spans 13 residues. In germline, CDR1 is SNHLY, CDR2 FYNNEI. V was trimmed by 7 bases and J by 3 bases, leaving 10 bases between them. The CDR3: CASTEHPNQPQHF. The CDR3 nucleotides are TGTGCCAGCACCGAACACCCCAATCAGCCCCAGCATTTT.

The chain recombines TRBV7-8 with TRBJ2-1, with D possibly being TRBD2 (7 bases). V dropped 2 bases and J dropped 6 bases, with 11 bases sitting between them. Germline loops: CDR1 SGHVS, CDR2 FQNEAQ. The CDR3 is 14 residues long. CDR3 residues: CASSLSGGINEQFF. The CDR3 DNA is TGTGCCAGCAGCTTATCGGGGGGCATCAATGAGCAGTTCTTC.

The CDR3: CASSLGGRQGWAFF. The DNA for the CDR3 is TGTGCCAGCAGCTTGGGGGGGCGCCAGGGATGGGCTTTCTTT. The gene calls are TRBV5-4 and TRBJ1-1; the D gene is possibly TRBD1 (6 bases). The germline V gene has CDR1 SGHNT and CDR2 YYREEE (reference sequence). The CDR3 has 14 amino acids. Trimming removed 0 bases at V and 11 bases at J, with 17 bases between.

This chain connects TRBV29-1 to TRBJ2-7; TRBD1 matches 8 bases. J was trimmed by 0 bases and V by 2 bases; bases with no gene match: 3. The germline V gene has CDR1 SQVTM and CDR2 ANQGSEA. The CDR3 sequence is 14 residues long. The CDR3 is CSVENRGISYEQYF. The CDR3 nucleotides are TGCAGCGTTGAAAACAGGGGGATCTCCTACGAGCAGTACTTC.

The genes are TRBV7-2 and TRBJ2-7, with 10 bases fitting TRBD1. The J segment lost 3 bases and the V segment lost 5 bases, leaving 10 bases of the junction unmatched. The V gene's germline CDR1 is SGHTA and CDR2 FQGNSA. This CDR3 comprises 16 residues. In DNA, the CDR3 is TGTGCCAGCAGCAGGTCCGGGACAGGGGTCGGCTACGAGCAGTACTTC. Protein sequence: CASSRSGTGVGYEQYF.

DNA of the CDR3: TGTGCCAGCAGTTACCCAGGGGGCTATGGCTACACCTTC. Translating it yields CASSYPGGYGYTF. The V gene is TRBV6-5, the J gene TRBJ1-2; TRBD1 matches at 7 bases. The CDR3 is made up of 13 amino acids. V shed 2 bases, J shed 4 bases, and the junction held 1 base outside the gene matches. CDR1 and CDR2 from the germline V gene are MNHEY and SVGAGI.

This sequence joins TRBV3-1 (or the pseudogene TRBV3-2) and TRBJ2-5; 11 nucleotides agree with TRBD2. V was clipped by 6 bases and J by 3 bases; unmatched bases: 6. The CDR3 sequence is 15 residues long. Germline CDR1 reads LGHDT; CDR2 reads YNNKEL (reference sequence). The CDR3: CASSPSTSGKETQYF. CDR3 sequence (DNA): TGTGCCAGCAGTCCGTCGACTAGCGGGAAAGAGACCCAGTACTTC.

In its sample, this clone was seen once. The chain links TRBV28 to TRBJ2-5; TRBD2 agrees at 7 bases. Trimming took 5 bases from V and 0 from J; bases not matched to a gene: 6. The V gene's germline CDR1 is MDHEN and CDR2 SYDVKM. The length of the CDR3 is 15 residues. DNA for the CDR3: TGTGCCAGCAGTAGGACACTAGCGTACCAAGAGACCCAGTACTTC. This encodes CASSRTLAYQETQYF.

The chain couples TRBV19 to TRBJ1-6, with TRBD1 matching 12 bases. In germline, CDR1 is LNHDA, CDR2 SQIVND (reference sequence). The CDR3 loop spans 16 amino acids. Unmatched junction bases numbered 10, after V lost 7 bases and J lost 9 bases. CDR3: CASKLPGQGASSPLHF. CDR3 in DNA: TGTGCCAGTAAGCTCCCGGGACAGGGGGCGAGTTCACCCCTCCACTTT.

This chain connects TRBV24-1 to TRBJ2-3; 9 nucleotides match TRBD1. CDR3 length equals 15 residues. Trimming took 4 bases from V and 4 from J; bases not matched to a gene: 5. Germline V gene lookup returns CDR1 KGHDR and CDR2 SFDVKD. CDR3 nucleotide sequence: TGTGCCACCAGTGACCCGGGACAGGGCGCAGATACGCAGTATTTT. Amino acid sequence: CATSDPGQGADTQYF.

This clone was recorded only once. The rearrangement uses TRBV3-1 (or the pseudogene TRBV3-2) and TRBJ2-2; unclear D gene. The CDR3 is made up of 16 amino acids. The germline V and J ends were trimmed by 0 bases and 0 bases, with 8 bases remaining between them. The V gene's germline CDR1 is LGHDT and CDR2 YNNKEL (reference sequence). Here the CDR3 DNA reads TGTGCCAGCAGCCAAGATGCCGGGTCGAACACCGGGGAGCTGTTTTTT. It is translated as CASSQDAGSNTGELFF.

V is TRBV5-1 and J is TRBJ2-1; TRBD2 matches at 10 bases. V lost 4 bases to trimming and J lost 0 bases; unmatched junction nucleotides: 1. CDR3 length: 15 residues. The V gene's germline CDR1 is SGHRS and CDR2 YFSETQ. CDR3 residues: CASSPSGSSYNEQFF. The DNA of the CDR3 is TGCGCCAGCAGCCCTAGCGGGAGCTCCTACAATGAGCAGTTCTTC.

This clone was observed a single time. DNA of the CDR3: TGTGCCAGCAGCCAATCGGGCTTCTCTGGAAACACCATATATTTT. Residues: CASSQSGFSGNTIYF. The V and J genes are TRBV16 and TRBJ1-3, with D uncertain. Trimming shortened V by 0 bases and J by 0 bases, and 6 bases separated the two germline ends. This CDR3 has 15 residues. Germline CDR1 reads KGHSY; CDR2 reads FQNENV.